The TCR beta chain under discussion was sequenced for a study of OX40 agonist ivuxolimab in advanced cancers. Findings and limits, study-wide: Among T cells, CD8+ cells averaged more expanded clones than CD4+ cells.

V shed 4 bases, J shed 7 bases, and the junction held 8 bases outside the gene matches. Looked up from germline, CDR1 is SGHRS and CDR2 is YFSETQ. The CDR3 is 14 amino acids. Comments on this clone: Its antigen is as yet unknown.

Using immunoSEQ multiplex PCR, the repertoire was profiled, and TCRdb retains in-frame clones only, with some absent. Here the sample spans 55,000 to 70,000 clones, about 82% being singletons. The gene calls are TRBV5-1 and TRBJ2-1; TRBD1 agrees at 7 bases. This sample comprised CD4+ or CD8+ T cells sorted from blood, obtained in a trial of the OX40 agonist ivuxolimab. This TCR derives from an adult with an advanced solid tumor such as melanoma, head and neck, liver or kidney cancer. The CDR3 reads CASSPPGRGNEQFF. In nucleotides, the CDR3 is TGCGCCAGCAGCCCTCCGGGCAGGGGGAATGAGCAGTTCTTC.